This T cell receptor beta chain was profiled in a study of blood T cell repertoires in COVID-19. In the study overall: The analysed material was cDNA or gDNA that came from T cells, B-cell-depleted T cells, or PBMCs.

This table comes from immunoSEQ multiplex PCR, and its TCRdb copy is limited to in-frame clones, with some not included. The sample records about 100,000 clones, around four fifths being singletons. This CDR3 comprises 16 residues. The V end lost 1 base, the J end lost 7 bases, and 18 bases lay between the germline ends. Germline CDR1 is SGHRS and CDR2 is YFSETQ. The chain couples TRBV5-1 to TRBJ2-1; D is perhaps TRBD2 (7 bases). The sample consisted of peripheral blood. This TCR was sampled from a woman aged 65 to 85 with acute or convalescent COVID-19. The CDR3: CASSLLTGGLRNEQFF. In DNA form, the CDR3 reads TGCGCCAGCAGCTTGCTGACGGGGGGCTTAAGAAATGAGCAGTTCTTC.